Listed here is a single T cell receptor (beta chain). The antigen is not known. The CDR3 does not close with the conserved phenylalanine or tryptophan, likely indicating a read error. Because the CDR3's place on the DNA is in doubt, the DNA is left out and the CDR3 is given as listed by TCRdb. TCRbeta library construction was performed incorporating unique molecular identifiers. TCRdb used MiXCR to reprocess the PCR reads, holding one entry per CDR3 protein. The table lists nearly 200,000 distinct CDR3 sequences, roughly 6.5% of them singletons. These data come from a study of T-cell reconstitution after alpha-beta-depleted transplantation in children. General study findings and limits: The origin of alpha-beta T cells about two months after transplant was reportedly several hundred expanded graft clones. T-cell counts and diversity were attributed mostly to newly produced T cells one year after transplant.

The CDR3 region is 8 residues in length, termini included. CDR1 is WNHNN, CDR2 SYGVQD, per germline (reference sequence). The receptor was derived from a girl under two years old with combined immunodeficiency, due to receive a stem cell transplant. This material consisted of PBMCs, taken before TCRalphabeta/CD19-depleted stem cell transplant. The gene calls are TRBV10-1 and TRBJ1-1; TRBD1 was called by the table and not checked on the DNA. This CDR3 is CEGDRSWV.